This TCR beta chain was documented in a study of patients and donors after allogeneic stem cell transplantation (TCRdb year 2020). The library was produced with RT-PCR. These reads were obtained on a NextSeq 550. Using fastp at Q25 and MiXCR, TCRdb reprocessed the public reads and kept productive beta chains. Each CDR3 protein gets just one entry, which takes the most common genes and DNA from the rows behind it. A total of 410,000 or so distinct CDR3 sequences appear in this sample, 16% of them only once. Around 6.8% of the sample lies in the top ten. This clonotype was detected ten times or more. Its antigen is currently not known. There are no base qualities to consult, and no much larger clone falls within one base. The sample comprised blood, either unsorted or a sorted T cell fraction (not recorded which). The sequence was collected from a human donor who was either an allogeneic HSCT recipient or a stem cell or donor lymphocyte infusion donor (not recorded which). It is not recorded whose cells these are; they may come from a transplant donor.

The CDR3: CASSFNALLTDTQYF. The nucleotides are TGTGCCAGCAGTTTTAATGCACTCCTAACCGATACGCAGTATTTT. This chain joins TRBV12-3 or TRBV12-4 to TRBJ2-3, with the D gene call left open. Cut back by 3 bases and 6 bases, the V and J ends lie 16 bases apart. From its cysteine to its phenylalanine, the CDR3 spans 15 amino acids. Of all the DNA, just the CDR3 is kept, 45 bases in frame from base 1.